These 6 T cell receptor beta chains were sequenced from one sample in a study of breast tumors, draining lymph nodes, adjacent tissues. The lymph nodes were axillary draining lymph nodes from breast cancer patients. MiXCR, run by TCRdb on the multiplex PCR reads, gives a single entry per CDR3 protein. This table holds about 230,000 distinct CDR3 sequences, approximately 30% found once. Material: axillary lymph node tissue. The receptor set was obtained from a female donor with breast cancer. Some clones in this sample may be carry-over from other donors' samples.

This clonotype was counted at least ten times. The chain links TRBV9 to TRBJ2-3, with 10 nucleotides matching TRBD2. Germline lookup yields CDR1 SGDLS and CDR2 YYNGEE. The V segment lost 2 bases and the J segment 11 bases; nucleotides outside the gene matches: 11. The CDR3 consists of 15 residues. The CDR3 DNA reads TGTGCCAGCAGCGTCGGACTAGCGGACCCAATCGGGCAGTATTTT. This encodes CASSVGLADPIGQYF. The complete variable domain, with remaining parts taken from reference TRBV9 and TRBJ2-3, reads DSGVTQTPKHLITATGQRVTLRCSPRSGDLSVYWYQQSLDQGLQFLIQYYNGEERAKGNILERFSAQQFPDLHSELNLSSLELGDSALYFCASSVGLADPIGQYFGPGTRLTVL.

This clonotype showed up many times. This chain links TRBV7-3 with TRBJ2-7, with D possibly matching TRBD2 (6 bases). The CDR3 totals 14 residues. V lost 5 bases and J lost 5, with 16 bases in between. Germline loops: CDR1 SGHTA, CDR2 FQGTGA. CDR3 nucleotide sequence: TGTGCCAGCAGCCCCGGGGGTCCGGGGGACGAGCAGTACTTC. Translating gives CASSPGGPGDEQYF.

The sample holds many counts of this clonotype. J is TRBJ2-3 and V is TRBV7-2; perhaps TRBD2 as D (5 bases). The germline V and J ends were trimmed by 3 bases and 8 bases, with 9 bases remaining between them. The germline V gene encodes CDR1 SGHTA and CDR2 FQGNSA. The CDR3 extends over 12 amino acids. The CDR3 is CASSLGGPTQYF. CDR3 coding DNA: TGTGCCAGCAGCTTGGGCGGGCCTACGCAGTATTTT. Based on the CDR3 plus reference TRBV7-2 and TRBJ2-3, the full variable domain is GAGVSQSPSNKVTEKGKDVELRCDPISGHTALYWYRQSLGQGLEFLIYFQGNSAPDKSGLPSDRFSAERTGGSVSTLTIQRTQQEDSAVYLCASSLGGPTQYFGPGTRLTVL.

This chain uses TRBV7-2 with TRBJ1-2; the D is unclear. The length of the CDR3 is 14 residues. Germline lookup yields CDR1 SGHTA and CDR2 FQGNSA. Trimming shortened V by 5 bases and J by 8 bases, and 18 bases separated the two germline ends. The CDR3 spells CASSPPNSRWGYTF. The DNA for the CDR3 is TGTGCCAGCAGCCCACCCAACTCTCGATGGGGCTACACCTTC.

A word on this clonotype: A much larger clone lies one base from this, so it may be a read error. Here the CDR3 reads CASQPSGRGQPQHF. DNA of the CDR3: TGTGCCAGCCAACCTTCGGGGAGGGGGCAGCCCCAGCATTTT. The rearrangement joins TRBV6-1 to TRBJ1-5; possibly TRBD1 for D (6 bases). This CDR3 spans 14 amino acids. From germline, CDR1 is MNHNS and CDR2 SASEGT. Between the trimmed V and J ends, which lost 8 bases and 7 bases, there was a span of 18 bases.

This clonotype was recorded at least ten times. The chain is built from TRBV6-1 and TRBJ1-5; 12 bases match TRBD1. Germline CDR1 reads MNHNS; CDR2 reads SASEGT. CDR3 length: 15 amino acids. Trimming at V came to 8 bases and at J to 3 bases, leaving 5 bases not matched to a gene. The CDR3 sequence: CASGGQGAINQPQHF. For the CDR3, the DNA is TGTGCCAGCGGGGGACAGGGGGCAATCAATCAGCCCCAGCATTTT.